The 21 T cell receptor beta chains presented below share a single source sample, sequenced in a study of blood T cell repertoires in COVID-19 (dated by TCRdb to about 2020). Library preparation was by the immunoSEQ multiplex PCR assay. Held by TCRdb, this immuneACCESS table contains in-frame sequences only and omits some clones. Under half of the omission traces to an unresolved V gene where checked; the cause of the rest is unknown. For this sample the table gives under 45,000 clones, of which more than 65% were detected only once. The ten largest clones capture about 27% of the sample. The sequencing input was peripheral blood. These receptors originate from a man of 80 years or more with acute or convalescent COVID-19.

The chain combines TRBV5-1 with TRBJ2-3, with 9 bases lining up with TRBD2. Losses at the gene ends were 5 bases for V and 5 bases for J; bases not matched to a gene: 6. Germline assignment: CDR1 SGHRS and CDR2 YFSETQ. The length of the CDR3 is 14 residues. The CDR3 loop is CASSSGGLGDTQYF. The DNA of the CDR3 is TGCGCCAGCAGTAGCGGGGGCCTAGGAGATACGCAGTATTTT.

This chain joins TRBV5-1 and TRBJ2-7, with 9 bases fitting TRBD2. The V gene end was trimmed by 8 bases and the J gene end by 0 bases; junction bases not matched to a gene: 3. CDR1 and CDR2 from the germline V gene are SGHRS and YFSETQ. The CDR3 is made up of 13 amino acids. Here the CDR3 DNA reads TGCGCCAGTCGACTAGCGGCCTCCTACGAGCAGTACTTC. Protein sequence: CASRLAASYEQYF.

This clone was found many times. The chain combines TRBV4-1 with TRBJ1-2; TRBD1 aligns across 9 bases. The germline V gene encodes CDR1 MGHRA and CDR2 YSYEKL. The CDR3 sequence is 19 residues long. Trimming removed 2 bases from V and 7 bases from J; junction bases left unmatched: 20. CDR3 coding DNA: TGCGCCAGCAGCCAAATTCAACCCAGGACAGGGGTCGCGTTAAGTGGCTACACCTTC. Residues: CASSQIQPRTGVALSGYTF.

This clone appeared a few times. The CDR3 protein is CASSQGEYSNEQFF. CDR3 nucleotides: TGTGCCAGCTCACAGGGGGAGTATAGCAATGAGCAGTTCTTC. The V gene is TRBV18, the J gene TRBJ2-1, with D perhaps matching TRBD1 (6 bases). This CDR3 spans 14 amino acids. Germline CDR1 is KGHSH and CDR2 is LQKENI. V lost 4 bases and J 6 bases, leaving 13 bases between the germline ends.

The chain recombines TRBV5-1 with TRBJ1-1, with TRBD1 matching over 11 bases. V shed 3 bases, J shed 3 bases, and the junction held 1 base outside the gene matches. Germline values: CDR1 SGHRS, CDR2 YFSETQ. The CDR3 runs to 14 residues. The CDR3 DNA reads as TGCGCCAGCAGCTGGGGACAGGGGGACACTGAAGCTTTCTTT. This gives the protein CASSWGQGDTEAFF.

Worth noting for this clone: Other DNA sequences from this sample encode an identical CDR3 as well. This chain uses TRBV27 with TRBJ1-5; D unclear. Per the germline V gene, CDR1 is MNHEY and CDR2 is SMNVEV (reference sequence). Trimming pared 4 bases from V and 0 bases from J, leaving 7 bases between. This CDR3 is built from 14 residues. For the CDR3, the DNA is TGTGCCAGCAGTTATAGCAATAGCAATCAGCCCCAGCATTTT. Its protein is CASSYSNSNQPQHF.

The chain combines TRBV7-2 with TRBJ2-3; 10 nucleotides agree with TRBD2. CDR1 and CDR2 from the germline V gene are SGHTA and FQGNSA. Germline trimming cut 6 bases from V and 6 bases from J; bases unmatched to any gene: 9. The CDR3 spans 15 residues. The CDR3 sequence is CASRKAGGLSDTQYF. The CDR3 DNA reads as TGTGCCAGCAGAAAAGCGGGGGGGCTTTCGGATACGCAGTATTTT.

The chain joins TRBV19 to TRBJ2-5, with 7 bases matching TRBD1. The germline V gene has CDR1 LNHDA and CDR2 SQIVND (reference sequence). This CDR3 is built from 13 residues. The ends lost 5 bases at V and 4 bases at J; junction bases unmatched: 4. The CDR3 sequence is CASSRGGRETQYF. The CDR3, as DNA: TGTGCCAGTAGTCGAGGGGGCCGAGAGACCCAGTACTTC. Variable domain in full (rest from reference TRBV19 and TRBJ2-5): DGGITQSPKYLFRKEGQNVTLSCEQNLNHDAMYWYRQDPGQGLRLIYYSQIVNDFQKGDIAEGYSVSREKKESFPLTVTSAQKNPTAFYLCASSRGGRETQYFGPGTRLLVL.

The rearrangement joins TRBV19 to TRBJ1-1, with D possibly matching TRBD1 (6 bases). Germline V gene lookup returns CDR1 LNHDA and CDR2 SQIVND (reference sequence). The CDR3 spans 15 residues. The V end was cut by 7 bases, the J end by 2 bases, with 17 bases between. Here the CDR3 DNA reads TGTGCCAGTACCTCATGGACAGACAGAAACACTGAAGCTTTCTTT. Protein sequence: CASTSWTDRNTEAFF.

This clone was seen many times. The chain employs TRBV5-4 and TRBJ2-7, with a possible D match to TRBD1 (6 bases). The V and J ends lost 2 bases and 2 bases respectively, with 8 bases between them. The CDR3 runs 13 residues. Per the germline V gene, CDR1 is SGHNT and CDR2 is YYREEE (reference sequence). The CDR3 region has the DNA TGTGCCAGCAGCTTACAGGGACCCTACGAGCAGTACTTC. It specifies CASSLQGPYEQYF.

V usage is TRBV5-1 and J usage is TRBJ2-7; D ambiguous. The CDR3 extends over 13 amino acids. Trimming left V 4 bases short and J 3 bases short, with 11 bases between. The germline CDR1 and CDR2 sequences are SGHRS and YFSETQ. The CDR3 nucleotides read TGCGCCAGCAGCCCCCTCCGAGACTACGAGCAGTACTTC. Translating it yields CASSPLRDYEQYF.

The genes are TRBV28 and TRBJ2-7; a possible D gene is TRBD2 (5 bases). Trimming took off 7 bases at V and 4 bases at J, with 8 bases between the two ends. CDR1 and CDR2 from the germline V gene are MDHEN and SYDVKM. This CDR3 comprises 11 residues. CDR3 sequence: CASKTSYEQYF. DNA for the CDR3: TGTGCCAGCAAAACTAGTTACGAGCAGTACTTC.

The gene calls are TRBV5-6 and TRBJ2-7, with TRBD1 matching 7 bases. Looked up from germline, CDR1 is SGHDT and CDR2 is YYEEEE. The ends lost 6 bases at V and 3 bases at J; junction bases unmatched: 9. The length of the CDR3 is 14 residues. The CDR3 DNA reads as TGTGCCAGCATCCTCAGGGGGTTACGCTACGAGCAGTACTTC. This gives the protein CASILRGLRYEQYF.

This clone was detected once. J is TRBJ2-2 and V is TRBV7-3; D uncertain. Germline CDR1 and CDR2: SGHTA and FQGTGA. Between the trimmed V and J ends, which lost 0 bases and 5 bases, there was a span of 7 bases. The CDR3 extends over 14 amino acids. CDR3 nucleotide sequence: TGTGCCAGCAGCTTAACGGGCCCGACCGGGGAGCTGTTTTTT. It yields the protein CASSLTGPTGELFF.

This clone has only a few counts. The CDR3 sequence: CASSPGLAGVTGELFF. As DNA, the CDR3 is TGTGCCAGTAGTCCGGGACTAGCGGGAGTAACCGGGGAGCTGTTTTTT. The chain carries TRBV19 and TRBJ2-2; TRBD2 agrees at 14 bases. Germline V gene lookup returns CDR1 LNHDA and CDR2 SQIVND (reference sequence). The length of the CDR3 is 16 residues. The ends lost 5 bases at V and 5 bases at J; junction bases unmatched: 4.

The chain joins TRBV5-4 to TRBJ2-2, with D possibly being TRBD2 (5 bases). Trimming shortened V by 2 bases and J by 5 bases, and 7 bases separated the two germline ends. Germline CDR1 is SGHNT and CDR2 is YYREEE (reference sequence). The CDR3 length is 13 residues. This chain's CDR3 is CASSLLGTGELFF. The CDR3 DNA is TGTGCCAGCAGCTTACTAGGGACCGGGGAGCTGTTTTTT.

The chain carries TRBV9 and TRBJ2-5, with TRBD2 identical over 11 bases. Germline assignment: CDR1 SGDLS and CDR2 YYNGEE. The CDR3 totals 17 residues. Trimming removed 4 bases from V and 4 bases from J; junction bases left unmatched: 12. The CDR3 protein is CASSPRPLAGEGETQYF. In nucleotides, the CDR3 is TGTGCCAGCAGCCCCCGACCACTAGCGGGGGAGGGAGAGACCCAGTACTTC.

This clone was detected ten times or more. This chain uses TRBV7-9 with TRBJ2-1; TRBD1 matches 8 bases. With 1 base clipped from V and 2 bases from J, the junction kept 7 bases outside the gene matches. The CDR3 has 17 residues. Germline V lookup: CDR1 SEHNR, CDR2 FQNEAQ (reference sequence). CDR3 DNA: TGTGCCAGCAGCTTAGAGAAGACAGGGGATCCCTACAATGAGCAGTTCTTC. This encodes CASSLEKTGDPYNEQFF.

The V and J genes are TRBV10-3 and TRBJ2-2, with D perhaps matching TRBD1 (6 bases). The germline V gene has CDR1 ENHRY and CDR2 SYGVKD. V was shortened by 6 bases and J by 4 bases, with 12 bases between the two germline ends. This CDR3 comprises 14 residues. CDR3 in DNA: TGTGCCATCAGCACTCAGGGGAGCACCGGGGAGCTGTTTTTT. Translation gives CAISTQGSTGELFF.

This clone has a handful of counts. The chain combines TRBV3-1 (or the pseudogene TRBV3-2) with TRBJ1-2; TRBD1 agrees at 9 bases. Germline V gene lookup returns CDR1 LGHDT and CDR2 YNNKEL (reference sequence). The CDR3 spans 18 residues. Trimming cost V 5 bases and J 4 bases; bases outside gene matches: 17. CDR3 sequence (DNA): TGTGCCAGCAGCATTCTCCCGGGACAGGGTCCGCGGGCCTATGGCTACACCTTC. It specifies CASSILPGQGPRAYGYTF.

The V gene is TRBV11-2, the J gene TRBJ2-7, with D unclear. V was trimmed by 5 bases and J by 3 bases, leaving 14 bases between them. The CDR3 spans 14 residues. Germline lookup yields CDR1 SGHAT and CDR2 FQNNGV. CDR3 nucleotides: TGTGCCAGCAGCCAGAGTGTGGGCTTCTACGAGCAGTACTTC. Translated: CASSQSVGFYEQYF.